A selection of T cell receptor beta chains follows, all from one sample in a study of identical twins. Using its own MiXCR run on the 5' RACE reads, TCRdb lists one record per CDR3 protein. Of 250,000 or so distinct CDR3 sequences listed, around 7.6% were seen once; the top ten hold 5.4%. Another study also made use of these data, one on yellow fever vaccine responses in identical twins.

Sequencing was carried out using CD8+ T cells sorted from blood. All receptors come from a woman between 18 and 29 years old in good health. The CDR3 runs from the conserved cysteine through the conserved F or W. A D gene is named only where the DNA matches it firmly. The size field is filled for only some rows; it gives once, few, many or a size class.

>18|TRBV4-2|TRBJ2-1|.|TRBD2
CASSPLALAGYTYNEQFF
TGTGCCAGCAGCCCCCTGGCACTAGCGGGATACACCTACAATGAGCAGTTCTTC
>12|TRBV5-6|TRBJ2-7|.|.
CAMGPGESGQYF
TGTGCCATGGGCCCCGGGGAAAGTGGGCAGTACTTC
>12|TRBV12-3/TRBV12-4|TRBJ2-5|few|.
CASSSTHETQYF
TGTGCCAGCAGTTCCACCCATGAGACCCAGTACTTC
>14|TRBV27|TRBJ1-1|many|TRBD1
CASSWDRGNTEAFF
TGTGCCAGCAGTTGGGACAGGGGGAACACTGAAGCTTTCTTT
>16|TRBV9|TRBJ2-1|many|.
CASSLRTIPPNNEQFF
TGTGCCAGCAGCCTACGGACAATTCCTCCGAACAATGAGCAGTTCTTC
>19|TRBV4-1|TRBJ2-4|few|.
CASSQAESGDREAKNIQYF
TGCGCCAGCAGCCAAGCAGAGTCGGGGGACAGAGAAGCCAAAAACATTCAGTACTTC
>14|TRBV6-1|TRBJ2-2|many|.
CASSVGGEAGELFF
TGTGCCAGCAGTGTTGGCGGGGAGGCCGGGGAGCTGTTTTTT
>12|TRBV29-1|TRBJ2-1|.|.
CSVEQGYNEQFF
TGCAGCGTTGAACAGGGCTACAATGAGCAGTTCTTC
>17|TRBV7-7|TRBJ2-6|few|.
CASSLGDKLSGANVLTF
TGTGCCAGCAGCCTAGGGGACAAACTCTCTGGGGCCAACGTCCTGACTTTC
>15|TRBV9|TRBJ2-7|many|.
CASSPVSASPYEQYF
TGTGCCAGCAGCCCCGTCAGTGCTTCCCCCTACGAGCAGTACTTC
>15|TRBV20-1|TRBJ2-3|.|.
CSARDLSGPTDTQYF
TGCAGTGCTAGAGATCTGTCGGGTCCCACAGATACGCAGTATTTT
>14|TRBV20-1|TRBJ2-3|.|.
CSASGGENTDTQYF
TGCAGTGCTAGTGGAGGGGAGAACACAGATACGCAGTATTTT
>15|TRBV6-1|TRBJ2-5|few|TRBD2
CASSQRTSGKETQYF
TGTGCCAGCAGTCAACGGACTAGCGGGAAGGAGACCCAGTACTTC
>16|TRBV11-2|TRBJ2-5|few|.
CASSSPLQGVFVTQYF
TGTGCCAGCAGCTCCCCGCTTCAGGGTGTTTTCGTGACCCAGTACTTC
>15|TRBV9|TRBJ1-4|few|TRBD1
CASSPETGENEKLFF
TGTGCCAGCAGCCCCGAAACAGGGGAAAATGAAAAACTGTTTTTT
>14|TRBV4-1|TRBJ2-1|few|TRBD2
CASSQPTSDNEQFF
TGCGCCAGCAGCCAACCTACTAGCGACAATGAGCAGTTCTTC
>19|TRBV20-1|TRBJ2-7|.|TRBD2
CSARDLRIPGTSGIYEQYF
TGCAGTGCTAGAGACCTCAGAATTCCCGGGACTAGCGGGATCTACGAGCAGTACTTC
>14|TRBV28|TRBJ2-5|few|.
CASSPRLDVETQYF
TGTGCCAGCAGTCCACGACTAGATGTAGAGACCCAGTACTTC
>15|TRBV6-1|TRBJ2-5|few|TRBD2
CASSELAGVQETQYF
TGTGCCAGCAGTGAACTAGCGGGAGTCCAAGAGACCCAGTACTTC
>15|TRBV6-1|TRBJ2-1|.|.
CASSAIADPYNEQFF
TGTGCCAGCAGTGCTATAGCGGATCCCTACAATGAGCAGTTCTTC
>13|TRBV5-1|TRBJ1-2|few|TRBD1
CASSEGTGYGYTF
TGCGCCAGCAGCGAGGGGACAGGGTATGGCTACACCTTC
>13|TRBV20-1|TRBJ2-7|few|.
CSARVGSGYEQYF
TGCAGTGCTAGAGTGGGTAGCGGATACGAGCAGTACTTC
>13|TRBV28|TRBJ2-1|.|.
CASSLNYLNEQFF
TGTGCCAGCAGTTTAAACTACCTAAATGAGCAGTTCTTC
>12|TRBV6-5|TRBJ2-6|many|.
CASNNGANVLTF
TGTGCCAGCAACAATGGGGCCAACGTCCTGACTTTC
>15|TRBV9|TRBJ2-2|few|TRBD2
CASSARLAGSGELFF
TGTGCCAGCAGCGCACGACTAGCGGGGTCCGGGGAGCTGTTTTTT
>14|TRBV7-2|TRBJ2-5|.|.
CASSFTPVGETQYF
TGTGCCAGCAGCTTTACTCCCGTCGGAGAGACCCAGTACTTC
>12|TRBV6-2/TRBV6-3|TRBJ2-7|few|.
CASSYSVYEQYF
TGTGCCAGCAGTTACTCGGTCTACGAGCAGTACTTC
>14|TRBV7-9|TRBJ2-3|many|.
CASSFEHPTDTQYF
TGTGCCAGCAGCTTCGAGCACCCCACAGATACGCAGTATTTT
>18|TRBV11-1|TRBJ1-1|.|TRBD1
CASSLNPAIDRANTEAFF
TGTGCCAGCAGCTTAAACCCCGCCATAGACAGGGCGAACACTGAAGCTTTCTTT
>15|TRBV27|TRBJ1-5|many|TRBD1
CASRPGTGANQPQHF
TGTGCCAGCAGACCCGGGACAGGGGCTAATCAGCCCCAGCATTTT
>20|TRBV12-3/TRBV12-4|TRBJ1-1|many|TRBD1
CASSSKDRGNTKRGNTEAFF
TGTGCCAGCAGTTCAAAGGACAGGGGTAACACAAAAAGAGGGAACACTGAAGCTTTCTTT
>15|TRBV3-1|TRBJ2-1|.|.
CASSPHGGGSNEQFF
TGTGCCAGCAGCCCGCACGGAGGGGGCTCGAATGAGCAGTTCTTC
>14|TRBV5-5|TRBJ2-7|few|.
CASSFDALSYEQYF
TGTGCCAGCAGCTTTGACGCACTCTCCTACGAGCAGTACTTC
>15|TRBV9|TRBJ2-5|few|.
CASSVGGSPQETQYF
TGTGCCAGCAGCGTAGGGGGCAGCCCCCAAGAGACCCAGTACTTC
>12|TRBV15|TRBJ2-1|many|.
CATSRRYNEQFF
TGTGCCACCAGCAGGCGTTACAATGAGCAGTTCTTC
>15|TRBV6-5|TRBJ1-2|many|.
CASSYDSLTNYGYTF
TGTGCCAGCAGTTATGACAGTCTAACTAACTATGGCTACACCTTC
>11|TRBV12-3/TRBV12-4|TRBJ2-1|many|.
CASSFGGEQFF
TGTGCCAGCAGTTTCGGGGGTGAGCAGTTCTTC
>16|TRBV2|TRBJ2-3|.|TRBD2
CASSELPSGVADTQYF
TGTGCCAGCAGTGAGTTACCTAGCGGGGTAGCAGATACGCAGTATTTT
>14|TRBV20-1|TRBJ1-4|many|.
CSALTAILGEKLFF
TGCAGTGCCCTAACAGCCATATTGGGGGAAAAACTGTTTTTT
>12|TRBV7-8|TRBJ1-1|many|.
CASSSDAAEAFF
TGTGCCAGCAGCTCGGACGCAGCTGAAGCTTTCTTT
>13|TRBV29-1|TRBJ2-2|many|.
CSVLSGNTGELFF
TGCAGCGTTCTTTCAGGGAACACCGGGGAGCTGTTTTTT
>16|TRBV12-3/TRBV12-4|TRBJ2-1|many|TRBD2
CASSTRDYVTLHEQFF
TGTGCCAGCAGTACCCGGGACTATGTAACTCTCCATGAGCAGTTCTTC
>18|TRBV19|TRBJ1-5|few|TRBD1
CASSIDSLGTGHNQPQHF
TGTGCCAGTAGTATAGACAGTTTAGGGACAGGGCACAATCAGCCCCAGCATTTT
>13|TRBV25-1|TRBJ1-1|many|.
CASSPRGNTEAFF
TGTGCCAGCAGTCCTCGTGGGAACACTGAAGCTTTCTTT
>15|TRBV4-1|TRBJ1-2|few|.
CASSQDNLSNYGYTF
TGCGCCAGCAGCCAAGATAACCTTAGTAACTATGGCTACACCTTC
>17|TRBV2|TRBJ2-2|.|.
CASSDEGTQANTGELFF
TGTGCCAGCAGTGATGAGGGGACGCAAGCGAACACCGGGGAGCTGTTTTTT
>12|TRBV11-3|TRBJ2-1|.|.
CASSLGSLEQFF
TGTGCCAGCAGCCTGGGGAGTCTTGAGCAGTTCTTC
>16|TRBV5-1|TRBJ1-4|many|.
CASSFEGAQGNEKLFF
TGCGCCAGCAGCTTTGAAGGGGCGCAGGGTAATGAAAAACTGTTTTTT
>16|TRBV4-1|TRBJ2-1|many|TRBD2
CASNHLREGSGNEQFF
TGCGCCAGCAACCACCTCAGGGAGGGTAGCGGCAATGAGCAGTTCTTC
>14|TRBV12-3/TRBV12-4|TRBJ2-3|many|TRBD2
CASRRGTSTDTQYF
TGTGCCAGCAGGCGGGGGACTAGCACAGATACGCAGTATTTT